Sequencing of this TCR beta chain was carried out in a study of T cell responses to AZD1222 COVID-19 vaccine. Repertoires were generated with immunoSEQ multiplex PCR, while TCRdb's copy carries only in-frame clones and drops some. Of more than 100,000 clones listed, approximately 92% are singletons. Germline CDR1 reads MNHEY; CDR2 reads SMNVEV (reference sequence). Trimming pared 0 bases from V and 3 bases from J, leaving 9 bases between. The CDR3 runs to 14 residues. Study-level findings and limits: In the spike-specific TCR repertoire, nearly half reportedly target unmutated variant regions.

About this clone: Its antigen is not known.

This TCR derives from an adult who received the AZD1222 COVID-19 vaccine. This specimen consisted of peripheral blood, obtained 28 days after the second AZD1222 dose. V gene TRBV27 combines with J gene TRBJ2-7; D is unclear. CDR3 in DNA: TGTGCCAGCAGTTTATCTGCCGACCTCTACGAGCAGTACTTC. It codes for CASSLSADLYEQYF.